This entry describes one T cell receptor beta chain. This CDR3 region has 14 residues. Per germline, CDR1 SNHLY and CDR2 FYNNEI. The V end lost 7 bases, the J end lost 4 bases, and 16 bases lay between the germline ends. As handled by the study authors: For nucleated cells, counts were estimated from reference gene primer amplification. Repertoires were generated with immunoSEQ multiplex PCR, while TCRdb's copy carries only in-frame clones and drops some. That table is the source of V, J and clone size, and D and trimming were worked out from the DNA. This table holds roughly 250,000 clones, about 88% found once. The data originate from a study of blood T cell repertoires in COVID-19. For the study at large: The study drew acute and convalescent COVID-19 samples from the United States, Italy and Spain. Sample material is recorded as cDNA or gDNA derived from T cells, B-cell-depleted T cells, or PBMCs.

Sequences were obtained from peripheral blood. The V call is TRBV2, the J call TRBJ1-1; tentative D call: TRBD1 (5 bases). The clonotype was recovered from a man between 35 and 55 years old with acute or convalescent COVID-19. In DNA, the CDR3 is TGTGCCAGCATACCGGACACTTACCCCACTGAAGCTTTCTTT. It codes for CASIPDTYPTEAFF. Using reference TRBV2 and TRBJ1-1 for the parts outside the CDR3, the full variable domain is EPEVTQTPSHQVTQMGQEVILRCVPISNHLYFYWYRQILGQKVEFLVSFYNNEISEKSEIFDDQFSVERPDGSNFTLKIRSTKLEDSAMYFCASIPDTYPTEAFFGQGTRLTVV.